This T cell receptor beta chain was obtained from a study of PD-L1 blockade in urothelial cancer. Overall study context: Blood underwent analysis 3 weeks (second dose) and 6 weeks after treatment began. Blood yielded a median of approximately 150,000 T cells per sample.

V dropped 4 bases and J dropped 7 bases, with 12 bases sitting between them. The CDR3 runs 13 residues. Germline-derived CDR1 and CDR2 are SGHAT and FQNNGV. Spiking each PCR with synthetic TCR analog templates was performed. Here immunoSEQ multiplex PCR was the method, and the copy in TCRdb shows in-frame clones only, minus some. Of 70,000 to 75,000 clones in the sample, about 89% were seen once. Patients suffered from locally advanced or metastatic urothelial carcinoma. The sample in question was PBMCs, obtained around atezolizumab (anti-PD-L1) treatment. The clonotype originates from a man aged 60 to 69 with urothelial cancer. The V call is TRBV11-2, the J call TRBJ2-3, with D possibly TRBD2 on 6 matching bases. CDR3: CASSWDREYTQYF. CDR3 bases: TGTGCCAGCAGCTGGGACCGGGAGTATACGCAGTATTTT.